The table lists the clone carrying this T cell receptor beta chain with a few counts. Its cognate antigen is unknown. This sample is drawn from a study of cytomegalovirus exposure and HLA in healthy donors. In the PCR, 60 Vbeta and 13 Jbeta primers were used. Using immunoSEQ multiplex PCR, the repertoire was profiled, and TCRdb retains in-frame clones only, with some absent. The sample contains 99,000 or so clones, 13% to 15% of which appear only once. General study results and limits: An ancestry cluster, one associated with Asian ancestry, reportedly showed fewer N-insertions than the roughly 610-donor mean in a later analysis. More clonal expansion characterized HLA-associated TCR beta chains than equally common others in a later analysis.

The sequence came from a female donor in good health and CMV-seronegative. Sequencing was performed on PBMCs.

CDR3 amino acids: CASSFSADSNQPQHF. CDR3 bases: TGTGCCAGCAGCTTCAGCGCGGATAGCAATCAGCCCCAGCATTTT. The V and J genes are TRBV7-9 and TRBJ1-5; D gene ambiguous. CDR3 length equals 15 residues. Trimming took 3 bases from V and 0 from J, leaving 9 bases between them. Per germline, CDR1 SEHNR and CDR2 FQNEAQ (reference sequence). Combining the CDR3 with reference TRBV7-9 and TRBJ1-5 gives the whole variable domain DTGVSQNPRHKITKRGQNVTFRCDPISEHNRLYWYRQTLGQGPEFLTYFQNEAQLEKSRLLSDRFSAERPKGSFSTLEIQRTEQGDSAMYLCASSFSADSNQPQHFGDGTRLSIL.